This T cell receptor beta chain stems from a study of blood T cell repertoires in COVID-19. Whole-study context: Nucleic acid was either cDNA or gDNA, and it came from T cells, B-cell-depleted T cells, or PBMCs.

The sample holds a few counts of this clone. Study members were between roughly 18 and 89 years old and lived in some 22 US regions. Researchers sorted participants into cohorts using their self-reported clinical history. This CDR3 has 15 amino acids. V dropped 5 bases and J dropped 3; count of bases not matched to a gene: 4. Germline CDR1 is MNHEY and CDR2 is SMNVEV (reference sequence). Profiling relied on immunoSEQ multiplex PCR, and the TCRdb table lists in-frame clones only, not all of them. This table holds under 350,000 clones, approximately 86% found once. The source material was PBMCs or T cells enriched from blood (not recorded which). The clonotype was recovered from a woman in her forties with acute COVID-19. V gene TRBV27 combines with J gene TRBJ1-4; 9 positions match TRBD1. The CDR3: CASSRDRVANEKLFF. The CDR3 DNA reads TGTGCCAGCAGTCGGGACAGGGTGGCTAATGAAAAACTGTTTTTT.